The clone carrying this TCR beta chain was seen a single time. The antigen is unknown. This sample was taken from a study of shared clonotypes between healthy human individuals. Study summary: Per donor, CD8 memory used one plate, CD8 naive used two, CD4 memory used three and CD4 naive used three.

Sequencing used immunoSEQ multiplex PCR; TCRdb keeps in-frame clones, though not all of them. The sample carries about 2 million clones, 85% to 95% recorded once. Notes on the study in general: Larger estimated richness was generally recorded for naive subsets relative to memory subsets.

Donation came from healthy HIV-negative adults that had no recent acute infections or vaccinations. It was into CD45RA+ naive and CD45RA-negative memory subsets that the CD4+ cells were split. V lost 4 bases, J lost 7 bases, and 11 bases lay in between. Germline lookup yields CDR1 SGHVS and CDR2 FQNEAQ. The CDR3 runs 13 residues. V usage is TRBV7-8 and J usage is TRBJ2-1, with unresolved D. Material for sequencing was naive CD4+ T cells sorted from blood. Noted subset: CD45RA+ positively selected. The sequence was collected from a man younger than 30 in good health. For the CDR3, the DNA is TGTGCCAGCAGCTCCTTGGGTGGGAATGAGCAGTTCTTC. Protein product: CASSSLGGNEQFF. Filled out from reference TRBV7-8 and TRBJ2-1, the complete variable domain reads GAGVSQSPRYKVAKRGQDVALRCDPISGHVSLFWYQQALGQGPEFLTYFQNEAQLDKSGLPSDRFFAERPEGSVSTLKIQRTQQEDSAVYLCASSSLGGNEQFFGPGTRLTVL.